This record looks at one T cell receptor beta chain sequence and its context. The entry originates in a study of blood T cell repertoires in COVID-19. Looking at the study overall: T cells, B-cell-depleted T cells, or PBMCs supplied cDNA or gDNA.

Data came from immunoSEQ multiplex PCR; TCRdb stores just in-frame clones and leaves some out. The sample gives more than 200,000 clones, less than 90% of which show up once; more than 1.5% is in the top ten. The CDR3 is made up of 13 amino acids. Trimming pared 3 bases from V and 6 bases from J, leaving 12 bases between. Germline CDR1 is SGDLS and CDR2 is YYNGEE. This clonotype was obtained from a man between 65 and 85 years old with acute or convalescent COVID-19. Sequenced: peripheral blood. The V and J genes are TRBV9 and TRBJ1-2, with D possibly being TRBD1 (6 bases). The CDR3 DNA reads TGTGCCAGCAGCGGAGACAGGTGGAATGGCTACACCTTC. Translation: CASSGDRWNGYTF.